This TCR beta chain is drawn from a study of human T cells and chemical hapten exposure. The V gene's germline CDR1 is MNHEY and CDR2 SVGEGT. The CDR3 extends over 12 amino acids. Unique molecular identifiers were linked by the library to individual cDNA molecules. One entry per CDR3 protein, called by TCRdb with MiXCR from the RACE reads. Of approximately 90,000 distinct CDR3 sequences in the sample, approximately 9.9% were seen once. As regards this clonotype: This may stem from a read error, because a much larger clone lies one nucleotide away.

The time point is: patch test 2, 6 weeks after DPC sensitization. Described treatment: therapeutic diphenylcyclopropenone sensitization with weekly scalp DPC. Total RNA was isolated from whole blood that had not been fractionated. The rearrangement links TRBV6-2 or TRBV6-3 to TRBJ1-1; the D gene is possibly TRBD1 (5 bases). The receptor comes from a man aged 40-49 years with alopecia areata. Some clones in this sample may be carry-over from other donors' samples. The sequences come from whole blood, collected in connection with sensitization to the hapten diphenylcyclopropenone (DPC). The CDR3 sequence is CAISTGATEAFF. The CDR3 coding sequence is TGTGCCATCAGTACCGGGGCGACTGAAGCTTTCTTT.